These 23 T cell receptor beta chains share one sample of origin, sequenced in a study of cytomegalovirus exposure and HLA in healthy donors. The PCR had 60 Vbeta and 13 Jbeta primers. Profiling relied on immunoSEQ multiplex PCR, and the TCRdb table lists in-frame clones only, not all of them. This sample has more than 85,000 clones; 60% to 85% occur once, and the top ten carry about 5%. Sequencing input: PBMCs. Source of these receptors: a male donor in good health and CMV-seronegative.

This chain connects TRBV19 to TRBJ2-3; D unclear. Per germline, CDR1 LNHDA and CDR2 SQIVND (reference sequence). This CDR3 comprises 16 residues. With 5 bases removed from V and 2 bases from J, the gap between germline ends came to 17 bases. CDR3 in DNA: TGTGCCAGTAGTGCCCGTAACGTAGCACTCACAGATACGCAGTATTTT. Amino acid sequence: CASSARNVALTDTQYF.

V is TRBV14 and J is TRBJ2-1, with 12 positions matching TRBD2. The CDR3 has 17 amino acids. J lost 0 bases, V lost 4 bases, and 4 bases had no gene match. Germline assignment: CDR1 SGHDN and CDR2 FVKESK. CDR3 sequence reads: CASSLRLAGASYNEQFF. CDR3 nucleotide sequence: TGTGCCAGCAGCCTCAGACTAGCGGGAGCCTCCTACAATGAGCAGTTCTTC. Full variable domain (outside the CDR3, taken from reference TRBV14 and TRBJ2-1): EAGVTQFPSHSVIEKGQTVTLRCDPISGHDNLYWYRRVMGKEIKFLLHFVKESKQDESGMPNNRFLAERTGGTYSTLKVQPAELEDSGVYFCASSLRLAGASYNEQFFGPGTRLTVL.

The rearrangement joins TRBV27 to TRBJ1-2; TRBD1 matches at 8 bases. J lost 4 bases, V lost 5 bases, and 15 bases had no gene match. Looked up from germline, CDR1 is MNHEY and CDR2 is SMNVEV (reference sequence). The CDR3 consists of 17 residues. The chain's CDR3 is CASSLSSQGAGSYGYTF. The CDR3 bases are TGTGCCAGCAGTCTCTCCTCTCAGGGGGCGGGTAGCTATGGCTACACCTTC.

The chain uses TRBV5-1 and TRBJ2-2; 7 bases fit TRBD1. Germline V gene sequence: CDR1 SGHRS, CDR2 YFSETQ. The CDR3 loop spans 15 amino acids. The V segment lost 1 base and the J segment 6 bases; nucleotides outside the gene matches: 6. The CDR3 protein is CASSLTRGSSGELFF. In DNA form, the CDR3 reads TGCGCCAGCAGCTTGACCAGGGGGTCCTCCGGGGAGCTGTTTTTT.

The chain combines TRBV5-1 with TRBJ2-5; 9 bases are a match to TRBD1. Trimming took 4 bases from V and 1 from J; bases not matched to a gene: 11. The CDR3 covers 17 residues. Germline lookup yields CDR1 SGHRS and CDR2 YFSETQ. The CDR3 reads CASSPGQGSLPQETQYF. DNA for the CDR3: TGCGCCAGCAGCCCCGGACAGGGGAGCCTCCCCCAAGAGACCCAGTACTTC.

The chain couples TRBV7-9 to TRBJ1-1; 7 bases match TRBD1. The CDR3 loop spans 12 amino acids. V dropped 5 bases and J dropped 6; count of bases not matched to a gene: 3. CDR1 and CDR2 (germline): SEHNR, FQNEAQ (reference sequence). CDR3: CASSRQGSEAFF. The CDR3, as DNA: TGTGCCAGCAGCCGACAGGGTTCTGAAGCTTTCTTT.

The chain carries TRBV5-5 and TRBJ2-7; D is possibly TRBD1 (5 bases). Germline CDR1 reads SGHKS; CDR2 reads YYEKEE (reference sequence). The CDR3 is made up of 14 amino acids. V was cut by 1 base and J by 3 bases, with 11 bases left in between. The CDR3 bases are TGTGCCAGCAGCTTGCTATCAGGGATCTACGAGCAGTACTTC. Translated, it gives CASSLLSGIYEQYF.

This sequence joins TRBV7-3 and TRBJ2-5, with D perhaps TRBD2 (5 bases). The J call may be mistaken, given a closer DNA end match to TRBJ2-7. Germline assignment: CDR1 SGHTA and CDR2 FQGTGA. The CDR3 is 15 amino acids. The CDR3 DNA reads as TGTGCCAGCAGCTTATTTCCTGGGAGCTCCTACGAGCAGTACTTC. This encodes CASSLFPGSSYEQYF.

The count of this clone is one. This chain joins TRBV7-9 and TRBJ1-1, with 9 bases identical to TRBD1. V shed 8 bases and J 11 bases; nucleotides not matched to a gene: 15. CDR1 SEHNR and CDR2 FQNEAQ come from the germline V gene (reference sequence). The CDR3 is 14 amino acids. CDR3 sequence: CASGDLTGGGEAFF. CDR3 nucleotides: TGTGCCAGCGGGGATTTGACAGGGGGAGGGGAGGCTTTCTTT.

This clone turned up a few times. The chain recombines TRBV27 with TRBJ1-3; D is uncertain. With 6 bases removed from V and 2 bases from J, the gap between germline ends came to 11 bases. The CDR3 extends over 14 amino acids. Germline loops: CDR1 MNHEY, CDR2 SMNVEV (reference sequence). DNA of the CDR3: TGTGCCAGCAGCCGGGGAGCGCCTGGAAACACCATATATTTT. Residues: CASSRGAPGNTIYF.

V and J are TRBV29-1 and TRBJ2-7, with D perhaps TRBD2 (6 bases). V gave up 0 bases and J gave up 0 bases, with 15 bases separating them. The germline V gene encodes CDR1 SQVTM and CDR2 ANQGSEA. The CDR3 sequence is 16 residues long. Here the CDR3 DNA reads TGCAGCGTTGAAGATAGGAGGGAACCTAACTCCTACGAGCAGTACTTC. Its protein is CSVEDRREPNSYEQYF.

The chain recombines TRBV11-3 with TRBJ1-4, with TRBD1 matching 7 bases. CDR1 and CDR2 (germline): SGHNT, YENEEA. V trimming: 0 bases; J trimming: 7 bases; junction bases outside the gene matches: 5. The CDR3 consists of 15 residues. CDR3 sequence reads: CASSLDRGGSEKLFF. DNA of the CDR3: TGTGCCAGCAGCTTAGATCGAGGGGGCAGTGAAAAACTGTTTTTT.

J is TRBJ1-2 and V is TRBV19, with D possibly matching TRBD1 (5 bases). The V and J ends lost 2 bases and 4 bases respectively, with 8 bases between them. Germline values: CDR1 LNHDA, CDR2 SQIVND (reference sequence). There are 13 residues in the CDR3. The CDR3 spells CASSINTGYGYTF. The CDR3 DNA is TGTGCCAGTAGTATAAACACAGGCTATGGCTACACCTTC.

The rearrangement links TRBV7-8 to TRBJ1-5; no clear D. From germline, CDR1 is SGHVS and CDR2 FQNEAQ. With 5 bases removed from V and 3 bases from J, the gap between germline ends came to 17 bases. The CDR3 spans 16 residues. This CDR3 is CASSPRDFRNNQPQHF. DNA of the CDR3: TGTGCCAGCAGCCCCCGGGATTTTAGAAACAATCAGCCCCAGCATTTT. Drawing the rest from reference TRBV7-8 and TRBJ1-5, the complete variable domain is GAGVSQSPRYKVAKRGQDVALRCDPISGHVSLFWYQQALGQGPEFLTYFQNEAQLDKSGLPSDRFFAERPEGSVSTLKIQRTQQEDSAVYLCASSPRDFRNNQPQHFGDGTRLSIL.

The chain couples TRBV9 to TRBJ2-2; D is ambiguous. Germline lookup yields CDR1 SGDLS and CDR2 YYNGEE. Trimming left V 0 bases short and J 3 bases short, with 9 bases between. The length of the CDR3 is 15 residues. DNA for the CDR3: TGTGCCAGCAGCGTAGTTTCCGGGTACACCGGGGAGCTGTTTTTT. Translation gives CASSVVSGYTGELFF.

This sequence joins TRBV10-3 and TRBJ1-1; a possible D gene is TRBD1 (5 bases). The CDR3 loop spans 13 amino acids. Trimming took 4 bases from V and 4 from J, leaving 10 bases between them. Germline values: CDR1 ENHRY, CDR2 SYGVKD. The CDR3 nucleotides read TGTGCCATCAGTGGGGGGGGATCCACTGAAGCTTTCTTT. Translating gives CAISGGGSTEAFF.

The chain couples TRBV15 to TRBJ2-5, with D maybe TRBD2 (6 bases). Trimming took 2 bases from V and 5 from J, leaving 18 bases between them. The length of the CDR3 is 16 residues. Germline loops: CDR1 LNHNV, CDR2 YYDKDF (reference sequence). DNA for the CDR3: TGTGCCACCAGCAGAACAGGACTGGGAGGCTCCGAGACCCAGTACTTC. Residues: CATSRTGLGGSETQYF.

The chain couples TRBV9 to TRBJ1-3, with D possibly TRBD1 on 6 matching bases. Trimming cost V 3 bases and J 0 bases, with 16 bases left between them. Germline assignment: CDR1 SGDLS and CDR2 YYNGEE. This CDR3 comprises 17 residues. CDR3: CASSDGGGGSSGNTIYF. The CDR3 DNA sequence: TGTGCCAGCAGCGATGGTGGGGGGGGCTCCTCTGGAAACACCATATATTTT.

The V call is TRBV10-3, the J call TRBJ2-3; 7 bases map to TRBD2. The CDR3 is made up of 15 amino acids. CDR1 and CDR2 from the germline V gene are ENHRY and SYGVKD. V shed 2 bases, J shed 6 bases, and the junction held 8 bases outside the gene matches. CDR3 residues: CAISEVRGGPDTQYF. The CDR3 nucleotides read TGTGCCATCAGTGAGGTTCGGGGAGGGCCGGATACGCAGTATTTT.

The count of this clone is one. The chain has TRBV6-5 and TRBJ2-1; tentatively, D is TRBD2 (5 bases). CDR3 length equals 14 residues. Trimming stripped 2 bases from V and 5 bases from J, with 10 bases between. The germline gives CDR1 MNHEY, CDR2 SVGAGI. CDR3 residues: CASSYGRVHNEQFF. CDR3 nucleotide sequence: TGTGCCAGCAGTTACGGGCGGGTGCACAATGAGCAGTTCTTC.

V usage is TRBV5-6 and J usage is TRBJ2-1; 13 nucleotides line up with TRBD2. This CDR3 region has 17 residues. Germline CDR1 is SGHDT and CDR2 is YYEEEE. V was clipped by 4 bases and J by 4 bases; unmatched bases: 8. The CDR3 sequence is CASSPGGLAGQYNEQFF. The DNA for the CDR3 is TGTGCCAGCAGCCCTGGGGGACTAGCGGGACAGTACAATGAGCAGTTCTTC.

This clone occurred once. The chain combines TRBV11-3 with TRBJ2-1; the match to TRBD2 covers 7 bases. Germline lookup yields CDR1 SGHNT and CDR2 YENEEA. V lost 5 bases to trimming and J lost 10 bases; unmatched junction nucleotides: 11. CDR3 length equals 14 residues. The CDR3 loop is CASSGEAGPREQFF. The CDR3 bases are TGTGCCAGCAGCGGAGAAGCGGGGCCCAGGGAGCAGTTCTTC.

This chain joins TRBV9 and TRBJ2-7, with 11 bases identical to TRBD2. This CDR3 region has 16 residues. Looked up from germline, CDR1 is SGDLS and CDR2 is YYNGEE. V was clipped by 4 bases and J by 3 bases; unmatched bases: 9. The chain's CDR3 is CASSPVALAGGYEQYF. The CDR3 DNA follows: TGTGCCAGCAGCCCAGTGGCCCTAGCGGGAGGCTACGAGCAGTACTTC.